These 22 T cell receptor beta chains originate from one sample sequenced in a study of T cell responses to AZD1222 COVID-19 vaccine. Here immunoSEQ multiplex PCR was the method, and the copy in TCRdb shows in-frame clones only, minus some. The profile shows 92,000 or so clones, around 89% of them singletons. Sequencing was performed on peripheral blood, taken 28 days after the second AZD1222 dose. The source of these receptors is an adult who received the AZD1222 COVID-19 vaccine.

The chain employs TRBV4-1 and TRBJ1-4, with D perhaps matching TRBD1 (5 bases). The CDR3 totals 15 residues. The germline V and J ends were trimmed by 1 base and 7 bases, with 13 bases remaining between them. The germline V gene encodes CDR1 MGHRA and CDR2 YSYEKL. In nucleotides, the CDR3 is TGCGCCAGCAGCCAAGTTTTCGGGGCGGGTGAAAAACTGTTTTTT. It encodes CASSQVFGAGEKLFF.

The V gene is TRBV5-1, the J gene TRBJ2-1, with 9 bases fitting TRBD1. This CDR3 has 13 amino acids. The V gene's germline CDR1 is SGHRS and CDR2 YFSETQ. Trimming removed 4 bases from V and 10 bases from J; junction bases left unmatched: 6. CDR3: CASSPDRGMEQFF. CDR3 nucleotides: TGCGCCAGCAGCCCGGACAGGGGAATGGAGCAGTTCTTC.

This clone is a singleton in its sample. The chain uses TRBV3-1 (or the pseudogene TRBV3-2) and TRBJ1-1; 12 nucleotides align to TRBD1. The germline V gene has CDR1 LGHDT and CDR2 YNNKEL (reference sequence). This CDR3 is built from 15 residues. V lost 2 bases and J lost 10; bases outside the gene matches: 8. This CDR3 reads CASSQTSGQGAPAFF. The CDR3 DNA sequence: TGTGCCAGCAGCCAAACGTCGGGACAGGGGGCCCCAGCTTTCTTT.

This clone has more than one count but fewer than ten. The rearrangement uses TRBV9 and TRBJ1-3; perhaps TRBD1 as D (5 bases). Deletions cut 7 bases from V and 4 bases from J, with 18 bases between. The CDR3 has 15 amino acids. The germline V gene has CDR1 SGDLS and CDR2 YYNGEE. The CDR3 region is CASGIRWQGGNTIYF. CDR3 sequence (DNA): TGTGCCAGCGGAATCAGATGGCAGGGAGGAAACACCATATATTTT.

The chain joins TRBV4-1 to TRBJ2-7, with 7 positions matching TRBD1. This CDR3 comprises 14 residues. Germline-derived CDR1 and CDR2 are MGHRA and YSYEKL. J was trimmed by 7 bases and V by 2 bases; bases with no gene match: 8. This CDR3 is CASSQPTGVREQYF. The CDR3 DNA is TGCGCCAGCAGCCAACCTACAGGGGTGAGGGAGCAGTACTTC.

This chain uses TRBV7-2 with TRBJ1-1; D call uncertain. The CDR3 runs 13 residues. CDR1 is SGHTA and CDR2 is FQGNSA in the germline V gene. V lost 0 bases and J lost 7, with 9 bases in between. The DNA for the CDR3 is TGTGCCAGCAGCTTAGCGTTCTGGGGTGAAGCTTTCTTT. Protein product: CASSLAFWGEAFF.

This clone has only one observation. The chain carries TRBV6-5 and TRBJ1-1; D possibly corresponds to TRBD1 (6 bases). CDR3 length: 14 amino acids. V dropped 4 bases and J dropped 1 base, with 10 bases sitting between them. CDR1 and CDR2 (germline): MNHEY, SVGAGI. The CDR3 sequence: CASSSGTPNTEAFF. CDR3 bases: TGTGCCAGCAGTTCTGGGACACCGAACACTGAAGCTTTCTTT.

The V and J genes are TRBV5-1 and TRBJ1-5; TRBD1 aligns across 7 bases. CDR3 length equals 15 residues. The ends lost 4 bases at V and 7 bases at J; junction bases unmatched: 11. From germline, CDR1 is SGHRS and CDR2 YFSETQ. CDR3: CASSVSGGYNQPQHF. The CDR3 nucleotides are TGCGCCAGCAGCGTTTCAGGGGGGTATAACCAGCCCCAGCATTTT.

V gene TRBV24-1 combines with J gene TRBJ2-1; TRBD2 might be the D (6 bases). Germline CDR1 reads KGHDR; CDR2 reads SFDVKD. The CDR3 is 14 amino acids. V lost 5 bases to trimming and J lost 10 bases, with 17 bases between them. CDR3 amino acids: CATSGVGLQSEQFF. In DNA, the CDR3 is TGTGCCACCAGTGGCGTGGGACTCCAATCAGAGCAGTTCTTC.

This chain links TRBV7-2 with TRBJ1-1; the D is unclear. CDR1 and CDR2 from the germline V gene are SGHTA and FQGNSA. Trimming pared 3 bases from V and 4 bases from J, leaving 6 bases between. The CDR3 is 12 residues long. CDR3 nucleotide sequence: TGTGCCAGCAGCTTTCGGACCACTGAAGCTTTCTTT. It is translated as CASSFRTTEAFF.

This clone was detected a few times. V is TRBV5-1 and J is TRBJ1-4; weak D call: TRBD1 (6 bases). The CDR3 runs to 18 residues. Germline V gene sequence: CDR1 SGHRS, CDR2 YFSETQ. V lost 0 bases and J lost 0, with 15 bases in between. CDR3 in DNA: TGCGCCAGCAGCTTGGCCAGGCAGGGGCCCACAACTAATGAAAAACTGTTTTTT. It specifies CASSLARQGPTTNEKLFF.

The rearrangement joins TRBV15 to TRBJ2-7; 7 nucleotides line up with TRBD1. This CDR3 spans 15 amino acids. Looked up from germline, CDR1 is LNHNV and CDR2 is YYDKDF (reference sequence). Trimming took 1 base from V and 1 from J; bases not matched to a gene: 4. The CDR3: CATSRAGTESYEQYF. CDR3 nucleotides: TGTGCCACCAGCAGAGCCGGGACAGAGTCCTACGAGCAGTACTTC.

This clone was counted between two and nine times. V and J are TRBV11-3 and TRBJ1-4; possibly TRBD1 for D (6 bases). The CDR3 length is 16 residues. V lost 5 bases and J lost 6, with 19 bases in between. From germline, CDR1 is SGHNT and CDR2 YENEEA. This chain's CDR3 is CASSRPSTGRDEKLFF. The DNA for the CDR3 is TGTGCCAGCAGCCGCCCTTCGACAGGTCGGGATGAAAAACTGTTTTTT.

The chain is built from TRBV5-1 and TRBJ2-3, with TRBD2 matching over 9 bases. This CDR3 is 14 amino acids long. Germline V gene data show CDR1 as SGHRS and CDR2 as YFSETQ. V was clipped by 7 bases and J by 4 bases; unmatched bases: 7. The CDR3 is CASGRAGGADTQYF. The CDR3 region has the DNA TGCGCCAGCGGACGAGCGGGGGGTGCAGATACGCAGTATTTT.

The chain recombines TRBV27 with TRBJ2-5; D is ambiguous. The CDR3 runs to 16 residues. V gave up 2 bases and J gave up 1 base, with 14 bases separating them. Germline-derived CDR1 and CDR2 are MNHEY and SMNVEV (reference sequence). CDR3 region: CASSLTSGSTQETQYF. As DNA, the CDR3 is TGTGCCAGCAGTTTAACTTCAGGTAGCACCCAAGAGACCCAGTACTTC.

V gene TRBV29-1 combines with J gene TRBJ1-1; D unclear. Germline V CDR1 and CDR2: SQVTM, ANQGSEA. The CDR3 length is 13 residues. Trimming cost V 4 bases and J 1 base, with 10 bases left between them. The CDR3 sequence is CSVVKTTNTEAFF. In nucleotides, the CDR3 is TGCAGCGTTGTAAAGACGACGAACACTGAAGCTTTCTTT.

A few counts support this clone. This chain joins TRBV5-6 and TRBJ1-4, with TRBD1 matching over 8 bases. V dropped 4 bases and J dropped 7; count of bases not matched to a gene: 6. The CDR3 length is 14 residues. Germline V CDR1 and CDR2: SGHDT, YYEEEE. The CDR3: CASSPQGDVEKLFF. The CDR3 DNA reads as TGTGCCAGCAGCCCACAGGGGGACGTTGAAAAACTGTTTTTT.

This rearrangement joins TRBV6-2 or TRBV6-3 to TRBJ1-5, with D possibly matching TRBD1 (6 bases). Trimming cost V 7 bases and J 5 bases, with 15 bases left between them. The CDR3 loop spans 14 amino acids. Germline V CDR1 and CDR2: MNHEY, SVGEGT. CDR3 amino acids: CASTPSGGDQPQHF. CDR3 nucleotide sequence: TGTGCCAGCACCCCGTCCGGGGGCGATCAGCCCCAGCATTTT.

The V and J genes are TRBV5-1 and TRBJ1-3; 8 nucleotides align to TRBD1. The CDR3 is 16 amino acids. Trimming cost V 0 bases and J 0 bases; bases outside gene matches: 2. Germline V lookup: CDR1 SGHRS, CDR2 YFSETQ. CDR3 amino acids: CASSLEGTGSGNTIYF. CDR3 sequence (DNA): TGCGCCAGCAGCTTGGAGGGGACAGGCTCTGGAAACACCATATATTTT.

J is TRBJ1-3 and V is TRBV18, with D possibly matching TRBD1 (6 bases). The CDR3 length is 13 residues. Germline loops: CDR1 KGHSH, CDR2 LQKENI. V lost 5 bases and J 2 bases, leaving 7 bases between the germline ends. CDR3 sequence (DNA): TGTGCCAGCTCATCAGGGGCTGGAAACACCATATATTTT. It encodes CASSSGAGNTIYF.

V and J are TRBV6-6 and TRBJ1-6; 8 nucleotides match TRBD1. V shed 4 bases, J shed 7 bases, and the junction held 6 bases outside the gene matches. This CDR3 contains 15 residues. CDR1 and CDR2 (germline): MNHNY, SVGAGI (reference sequence). The DNA for the CDR3 is TGTGCCAGCAGTTTAGGGGACAGGCAAAATTCACCCCTCCACTTT. This encodes CASSLGDRQNSPLHF.

This chain links TRBV19 with TRBJ2-2, with D perhaps matching TRBD1 (6 bases). Trimming cost V 7 bases and J 0 bases, with 21 bases left between them. Germline V gives CDR1 LNHDA, CDR2 SQIVND (reference sequence). CDR3 size: 18 residues. The CDR3 loop is CASTILEWGRANTGELFF. DNA of the CDR3: TGTGCCAGTACCATCCTGGAGTGGGGGCGGGCGAACACCGGGGAGCTGTTTTTT.